The 13 T cell receptor beta chains listed next were all sequenced from one sample in a study of T cells in Graves' hyperthyroidism and ophthalmopathy. Using RNA transcripts as the source, TCR beta CDR3 regions were amplified. Initially, a first-round RT-PCR of the TCR CDR3 employed the HTBI primer set. TCRdb passed the multiplex PCR reads through MiXCR, listing each CDR3 protein once. The sample has about 400,000 distinct CDR3 sequences, 13% to 15% seen once; the top ten hold around a fifth. Sequenced: blood. These receptor sequences come from a woman under 40 with Graves' ophthalmopathy.

This clonotype was seen many times. The genes are TRBV7-8 and TRBJ2-1; 10 positions match TRBD2. Unmatched junction bases numbered 2, after V lost 2 bases and J lost 7 bases. This CDR3 has 14 amino acids. Germline V lookup: CDR1 SGHVS, CDR2 FQNEAQ. For the CDR3, the DNA is TGTGCCAGCAGCTTAACTAGCGGGGCGAATGAGCAGTTCTTC. Translating gives CASSLTSGANEQFF. Looking up the rest from reference TRBV7-8 and TRBJ2-1 gives the full variable domain: GAGVSQSPRYKVAKRGQDVALRCDPISGHVSLFWYQQALGQGPEFLTYFQNEAQLDKSGLPSDRFFAERPEGSVSTLKIQRTQQEDSAVYLCASSLTSGANEQFFGPGTRLTVL.

This clonotype was detected ten times or more. J is TRBJ2-2 and V is TRBV20-1; D gene unclear. Germline V lookup: CDR1 DFQATT, CDR2 SNEGSKA (reference sequence). Trimming pared 3 bases from V and 0 bases from J, leaving 5 bases between. This CDR3 spans 13 amino acids. The CDR3 coding sequence is TGCAGTGCTAGCCAGCCGAACACCGGGGAGCTGTTTTTT. Translating gives CSASQPNTGELFF.

This clonotype showed up just a few times. A much larger clone sits a single nucleotide away, making a read error possible. Likely a read error: the CDR3 ends without its conserved phenylalanine or tryptophan. The CDR3 loop is CSAAAGPNTEAFL. Here the CDR3 DNA reads TGCAGTGCTGCCGCGGGGCCGAACACTGAAGCTTTCCTT. The chain employs TRBV20-1 and TRBJ1-1; a possible D gene is TRBD1 (5 bases). CDR1 and CDR2 from the germline V gene are DFQATT and SNEGSKA (reference sequence). The germline V and J ends were trimmed by 5 bases and 1 base, with 11 bases remaining between them. This CDR3 spans 13 amino acids.

The chain is built from TRBV15 and TRBJ1-5, with D possibly matching TRBD1 (5 bases). This CDR3 has 15 amino acids. Germline CDR1 LNHNV, CDR2 YYDKDF (reference sequence). The V and J ends lost 0 bases and 3 bases respectively, with 9 bases between them. The CDR3 DNA is TGTGCCACCAGCAGAGATCGGGGGGTCAATCAGCCCCAGCATTTT. Translating gives CATSRDRGVNQPQHF.

This clonotype was detected ten times or more. This chain uses TRBV18 with TRBJ1-5; D is ambiguous. The germline CDR1 and CDR2 sequences are KGHSH and LQKENI. The CDR3 runs 15 residues. The V end was cut by 1 base, the J end by 1 base, with 8 bases between. The CDR3 bases are TGTGCCAGCTCACCACAGGTGGGGAGCAATCAGCCCCAGCATTTT. Its protein is CASSPQVGSNQPQHF.

This clonotype showed up many times. The chain uses TRBV24-1 and TRBJ1-1, with 9 bases fitting TRBD1. The CDR3 has 15 residues. The V gene end was trimmed by 4 bases and the J gene end by 1 base; junction bases not matched to a gene: 3. Looked up from germline, CDR1 is KGHDR and CDR2 is SFDVKD. This CDR3 is CATSEGTGSNTEAFF. DNA of the CDR3: TGTGCCACCAGTGAGGGGACAGGGTCGAACACTGAAGCTTTCTTT.

Many counts were recorded for this clonotype. The chain links TRBV12-3 or TRBV12-4 to TRBJ2-2; D is possibly TRBD1 (6 bases). The CDR3 is 15 residues long. Trimming took 2 bases from V and 1 from J, leaving 8 bases between them. As DNA, the CDR3 is TGTGCCAGCAGTTTACAGGGGAGGAACACCGGGGAGCTGTTTTTT. As protein: CASSLQGRNTGELFF.

With respect to this clonotype: This may stem from a read error, because a much larger clone lies one nucleotide away. The chain employs TRBV27 and TRBJ1-2, with D unclear. Trimming cost V 6 bases and J 2 bases, with 16 bases left between them. The CDR3 consists of 15 residues. Germline CDR1 MNHEY, CDR2 SMNVEV (reference sequence). The CDR3 nucleotides read TGTGCCAGCAGGGAGGCGGCACGAGTAAACTATGGCTACACCTTC. It codes for CASREAARVNYGYTF.

The table lists this clonotype with many counts. This sequence joins TRBV2 and TRBJ2-7; D gene ambiguous. The germline V gene has CDR1 SNHLY and CDR2 FYNNEI. The CDR3 is made up of 11 amino acids. Deletions cut 7 bases from V and 5 bases from J, with 9 bases between. The CDR3 here is CASKGSHEQYF. The CDR3 DNA follows: TGTGCCAGCAAGGGTTCCCACGAGCAGTACTTC.

At least ten counts were recorded for this clonotype. The J gene is TRBJ2-2, the V gene TRBV20-1; D not resolved. The germline CDR1 and CDR2 sequences are DFQATT and SNEGSKA (reference sequence). V was trimmed by 2 bases and J by 3 bases, leaving 7 bases between them. This CDR3 has 13 residues. The CDR3 region has the DNA TGCAGTGCTAGATTAGCATACACCGGGGAGCTGTTTTTT. Amino acid sequence: CSARLAYTGELFF.

The chain employs TRBV20-1 and TRBJ2-4; D tentatively reads TRBD1 or TRBD2 (6 bases each). Germline CDR1 DFQATT, CDR2 SNEGSKA (reference sequence). The length of the CDR3 is 14 residues. V gave up 3 bases and J gave up 3 bases, with 12 bases separating them. The CDR3 sequence is CSASSGGGKNIQYF. In nucleotides, the CDR3 is TGCAGTGCTAGCTCCGGAGGGGGCAAAAACATTCAGTACTTC.

The rearrangement uses TRBV18 and TRBJ2-7; TRBD1 is a possible D gene (6 bases). Germline V gives CDR1 KGHSH, CDR2 LQKENI. V shed 3 bases and J shed 2 bases, with 8 bases lying between them. The CDR3 sequence is 13 residues long. CDR3 residues: CASSPGHTYEQYF. The CDR3 DNA reads as TGTGCCAGCTCACCGGGACATACCTACGAGCAGTACTTC.

This clonotype appeared many times. CDR3 in DNA: TGCAGTGCTAGGGTGGAAGTCTATGGCTACACCTTC. Translated: CSARVEVYGYTF. The V call is TRBV20-1, the J call TRBJ1-2, with no clear D. V lost 3 bases to trimming and J lost 4 bases, with 9 bases between them. The CDR3 covers 12 residues. In germline, CDR1 is DFQATT, CDR2 SNEGSKA (reference sequence).